This T cell receptor beta chain was identified in a study of OX40 agonist ivuxolimab in advanced cancers. Looking at the study overall: Across the patients, intravenous ivuxolimab was delivered every 2 weeks at 0.01 to 10 mg/kg.

Study-wide results and caveats: CD4+ T cells averaged fewer expanded clones than CD8+ T cells.

For this clone: No antigen is known for it.

TCRdb keeps only in-frame clones here, not all; method: immunoSEQ multiplex PCR. The data contain about 67,000 clones, 85% of them singletons. The CDR3 length is 15 residues. Losses at the gene ends were 4 bases for V and 7 bases for J; bases not matched to a gene: 11. CDR1 and CDR2 (germline): MNHEY, SMNVEV (reference sequence). The study sampled blood at baseline, cycle 4 day 1, and cycle 7 day 1. The sample here was CD4+ or CD8+ T cells sorted from blood, taken in a trial of the OX40 agonist ivuxolimab. This chain connects TRBV27 to TRBJ1-2, with 8 bases lining up with TRBD1. The receptor was derived from an adult with an advanced solid tumor such as melanoma, head and neck, liver or kidney cancer. CDR3 sequence reads: CASSSRTQGAGGYTF. The CDR3 nucleotides read TGTGCCAGCAGTTCCCGTACGCAGGGGGCGGGTGGCTACACCTTC.